This entry lists 20 T cell receptor beta chains sequenced from one sample in a study of blood T cell repertoires in COVID-19. Profiled with immunoSEQ multiplex PCR; TCRdb holds only in-frame clones, not every one. The profile shows around 250,000 clones, approximately 86% of them singletons. The specimen was peripheral blood. The receptors derive from a woman in her 70s with active or convalescent COVID-19.

This chain uses TRBV7-2 with TRBJ2-3; 7 positions agree with TRBD1. There are 14 residues in the CDR3. The V segment lost 5 bases and the J segment 2 bases; nucleotides outside the gene matches: 4. Germline V gene sequence: CDR1 SGHTA, CDR2 FQGNSA. DNA for the CDR3: TGTGCCAGCAGCCGGGACAGCCTCACAGATACGCAGTATTTT. Translation gives CASSRDSLTDTQYF.

The chain has TRBV27 and TRBJ2-7; D ambiguous. Germline-derived CDR1 and CDR2 are MNHEY and SMNVEV (reference sequence). CDR3 length: 13 residues. Trimming shortened V by 3 bases and J by 1 base, and 7 bases separated the two germline ends. The DNA for the CDR3 is TGTGCCAGCAGTTTGACTTTTTCCTACGAGCAGTACTTC. It yields the protein CASSLTFSYEQYF.

This chain uses TRBV5-6 with TRBJ1-2, with 12 bases fitting TRBD1. Trimming at V came to 3 bases and at J to 10 bases, leaving 19 bases not matched to a gene. Germline V gene lookup returns CDR1 SGHDT and CDR2 YYEEEE. The CDR3 spans 18 residues. The CDR3 DNA is TGTGCCAGCAGCTCCCGCTTTTTGGGACAGGGGGCGCGAGGAGTCTACACCTTC. It translates to CASSSRFLGQGARGVYTF.

The CDR3: CASSIQTGPGQETQYF. The DNA of the CDR3 is TGTGCCAGTAGTATACAAACAGGGCCAGGCCAAGAGACCCAGTACTTC. The rearrangement uses TRBV19 and TRBJ2-5; perhaps TRBD1 as D (6 bases). The CDR3 runs to 16 residues. Looked up from germline, CDR1 is LNHDA and CDR2 is SQIVND (reference sequence). Trimming stripped 2 bases from V and 1 base from J, with 14 bases between.

The V gene is TRBV3-1 (or the pseudogene TRBV3-2), the J gene TRBJ2-2; TRBD1 might be the D (5 bases). V was trimmed by 0 bases and J by 4 bases, leaving 12 bases between them. CDR3 size: 16 residues. CDR1 LGHDT and CDR2 YNNKEL come from the germline V gene (reference sequence). This chain's CDR3 is CASSQERQRGTGELFF. CDR3 in DNA: TGTGCCAGCAGCCAAGAGAGACAGCGCGGCACCGGGGAGCTGTTTTTT.

The chain links TRBV7-3 to TRBJ2-7; 9 positions agree with TRBD1. The V segment lost 5 bases and the J segment 4 bases; nucleotides outside the gene matches: 9. This CDR3 is built from 15 residues. Germline CDR1 reads SGHTA; CDR2 reads FQGTGA. CDR3 in DNA: TGTGCCAGCAGCCCGGCGGGGACAGGGTCGTACGAGCAGTACTTC. This codes for CASSPAGTGSYEQYF.

The chain has TRBV10-2 and TRBJ1-2; 7 bases line up with TRBD1. This CDR3 spans 15 amino acids. V gave up 4 bases and J gave up 5 bases; unmatched junction bases: 10. The germline gives CDR1 WSHSY, CDR2 SAAADI. This chain's CDR3 is CASSARDRTMYGYTF. As DNA, the CDR3 is TGCGCCAGCAGTGCCAGGGACAGAACGATGTATGGCTACACCTTC.

The chain uses TRBV7-9 and TRBJ1-4; D unresolved. The CDR3 spans 13 residues. Germline assignment: CDR1 SEHNR and CDR2 FQNEAQ (reference sequence). Trimming removed 0 bases from V and 10 bases from J, with 9 bases in between. The CDR3 nucleotides are TGTGCCAGCAGCTTAGCTTTCAGAGGAAAACTGTTTTTT. This encodes CASSLAFRGKLFF.

V usage is TRBV3-1 (or the pseudogene TRBV3-2) and J usage is TRBJ1-1, with D possibly being TRBD1 (5 bases). The CDR3 consists of 12 residues. The ends were cut back, 6 bases at V and 11 bases at J, with 16 bases in the middle. Germline V gene lookup returns CDR1 LGHDT and CDR2 YNNKEL (reference sequence). CDR3: CASSSGVTGAFF. The CDR3 nucleotides read TGTGCCAGCAGTTCGGGGGTAACTGGGGCTTTCTTT.

The rearrangement links TRBV4-3 to TRBJ1-2; D is ambiguous. V lost 1 base, J lost 2 bases, and 14 bases lay in between. The germline V gene has CDR1 LGHNA and CDR2 YSLEER. The CDR3 runs 16 residues. The CDR3 region is CASSQGFISINYGYTF. CDR3 DNA: TGCGCCAGCAGCCAAGGGTTCATCAGTATAAACTATGGCTACACCTTC.

The J gene is TRBJ1-2, the V gene TRBV2, with 7 bases fitting TRBD1. V shed 5 bases, J shed 4 bases, and the junction held 13 bases outside the gene matches. Germline assignment: CDR1 SNHLY and CDR2 FYNNEI. This CDR3 has 16 residues. The CDR3 DNA sequence: TGTGCCAGCAGTACCCCCGGGACAGTGTTTTCCTATGGCTACACCTTC. It specifies CASSTPGTVFSYGYTF. Filled out from reference TRBV2 and TRBJ1-2, the complete variable domain reads EPEVTQTPSHQVTQMGQEVILRCVPISNHLYFYWYRQILGQKVEFLVSFYNNEISEKSEIFDDQFSVERPDGSNFTLKIRSTKLEDSAMYFCASSTPGTVFSYGYTFGSGTRLTVV.

This clone was detected a few times. V and J are TRBV19 and TRBJ1-1, with TRBD1 identical over 7 bases. J lost 0 bases, V lost 6 bases, and 10 bases had no gene match. CDR1 and CDR2 (germline): LNHDA, SQIVND (reference sequence). The CDR3 has 16 amino acids. CDR3 coding DNA: TGTGCCAGTAGACAGACGACAGGGCTCCTGAACACTGAAGCTTTCTTT. It specifies CASRQTTGLLNTEAFF.

The chain couples TRBV7-9 to TRBJ1-6; D remains unclear. Germline CDR1 reads SEHNR; CDR2 reads FQNEAQ (reference sequence). This CDR3 comprises 14 residues. The V end was cut by 5 bases, the J end by 8 bases, with 13 bases between. The CDR3 DNA reads TGTGCCAGCAGCCCTCGGGGAGGCTATTCACCCCTCCACTTT. Its translation is CASSPRGGYSPLHF.

V gene TRBV7-8 combines with J gene TRBJ2-7, with D perhaps matching TRBD2 (6 bases). The CDR3 length is 13 residues. V lost 1 base and J 3 bases, leaving 7 bases between the germline ends. The germline gives CDR1 SGHVS, CDR2 FQNEAQ. The CDR3 DNA is TGTGCCAGCAGCTTAGGGCGGGACTACGAGCAGTACTTC. This encodes CASSLGRDYEQYF.

In DNA, the CDR3 is TGTGCCAGTAGTCGGGGGGGTTCTGGGGCCAACGTCCTGACTTTC. It is translated as CASSRGGSGANVLTF. This chain connects TRBV19 to TRBJ2-6; 8 nucleotides align to TRBD2. V trimming: 5 bases; J trimming: 1 base; junction bases outside the gene matches: 1. Germline CDR1 LNHDA, CDR2 SQIVND (reference sequence). The CDR3 spans 15 residues.

V usage is TRBV10-1 and J usage is TRBJ2-3; 14 bases align to TRBD2. Trimming removed 0 bases from V and 2 bases from J; junction bases left unmatched: 4. CDR1 is WNHNN and CDR2 is SYGVQD in the germline V gene (reference sequence). The CDR3 is 18 amino acids. The CDR3 region is CASSESAGLAGVTDTQYF. Here the CDR3 DNA reads TGCGCCAGCAGTGAGTCCGCGGGACTAGCGGGGGTCACAGATACGCAGTATTTT.

The chain has TRBV11-2 and TRBJ2-7, with 8 bases fitting TRBD2. Germline CDR1 reads SGHAT; CDR2 reads FQNNGV. This CDR3 region has 14 residues. With V trimmed by 8 bases and J by 3 bases, 9 bases remained unmatched. The CDR3, as DNA: TGTGCCAGCCGCCGGGTAGCGGGGTACTACGAGCAGTACTTC. Protein: CASRRVAGYYEQYF. The variable domain in full, completed from reference TRBV11-2 and TRBJ2-7, reads EAGVAQSPRYKIIEKRQSVAFWCNPISGHATLYWYQQILGQGPKLLIQFQNNGVVDDSQLPKDRFSAERLKGVDSTLKIQPAKLEDSAVYLCASRRVAGYYEQYFGPGTRLTVT.

This clone has only one observation. The genes are TRBV4-1 and TRBJ2-1, with 12 bases aligning to TRBD2. CDR1 is MGHRA, CDR2 YSYEKL, per germline. With V trimmed by 1 base and J by 7 bases, 5 bases remained unmatched. The CDR3 totals 16 residues. CDR3: CASSQGLAGVGNEQFF. Written as DNA, the CDR3 is TGCGCCAGCAGCCAAGGACTAGCGGGGGTCGGGAATGAGCAGTTCTTC.

The V call is TRBV25-1, the J call TRBJ1-6; a weak D match, TRBD1 (6 bases). Germline CDR1 MGHDK, CDR2 SYGVNS. This CDR3 region has 14 residues. Between the trimmed V and J ends, which lost 6 bases and 5 bases, there was a span of 11 bases. CDR3 loop: CASRGQADNSPLHF. The DNA of the CDR3 is TGTGCCAGCAGGGGACAAGCGGATAATTCACCCCTCCACTTT.

The chain recombines TRBV7-9 with TRBJ2-5; TRBD2 aligns across 14 bases. The CDR3 totals 17 residues. The V segment lost 5 bases and the J segment 11 bases; nucleotides outside the gene matches: 16. Germline assignment: CDR1 SEHNR and CDR2 FQNEAQ (reference sequence). The CDR3 DNA reads as TGTGCCAGCAGCGCGCCGGGACTAGCGGGGGCGCGGGATCGGCAGTACTTC. Protein product: CASSAPGLAGARDRQYF.